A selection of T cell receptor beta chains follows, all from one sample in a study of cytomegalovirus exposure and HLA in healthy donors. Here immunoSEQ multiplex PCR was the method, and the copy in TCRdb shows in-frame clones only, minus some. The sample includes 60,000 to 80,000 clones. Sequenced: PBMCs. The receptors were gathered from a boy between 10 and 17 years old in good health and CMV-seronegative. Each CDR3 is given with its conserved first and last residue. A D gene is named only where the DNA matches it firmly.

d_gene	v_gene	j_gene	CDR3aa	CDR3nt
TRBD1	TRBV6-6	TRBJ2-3	CASTYLEGGNADTQYF	TGTGCCAGCACCTACCTGGAAGGGGGCAACGCAGATACGCAGTATTTT
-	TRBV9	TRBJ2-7	CASSVGRENPYEQYF	TGTGCCAGCAGCGTAGGTAGGGAGAACCCCTACGAGCAGTACTTC
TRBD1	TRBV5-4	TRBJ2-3	CASSLTWTGRTDTQYF	TGTGCCAGCAGCTTAACGTGGACAGGCCGCACAGATACGCAGTATTTT
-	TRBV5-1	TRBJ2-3	CASSLGGGRPLTDTQYF	TGCGCCAGCAGCCTGGGGGGCGGCCGGCCTCTTACAGATACGCAGTATTTT
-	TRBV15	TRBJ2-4	CATRRALAKNIQYF	TGTGCCACCCGGAGGGCCCTAGCCAAAAACATTCAGTACTTC
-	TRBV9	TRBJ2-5	CASSVDRGLEETQYF	TGTGCCAGCAGCGTAGATCGGGGTTTAGAGGAGACCCAGTACTTC
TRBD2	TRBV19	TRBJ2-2	CASSLAGGPPGELFF	TGTGCCAGTAGTTTAGCGGGAGGGCCCCCCGGGGAGCTGTTTTTT
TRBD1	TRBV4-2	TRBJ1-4	CASSQPGQGVEKLFF	TGTGCCAGCAGCCAGCCGGGACAGGGAGTTGAAAAACTGTTTTTT
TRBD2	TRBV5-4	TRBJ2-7	CASSLTSGGSYEQYF	TGTGCCAGCAGCTTAACCAGCGGGGGGTCCTACGAGCAGTACTTC
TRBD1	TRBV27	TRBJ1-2	CASSPRQQGVNYGYTF	TGTGCCAGCAGTCCCAGACAGCAGGGGGTAAACTATGGCTACACCTTC
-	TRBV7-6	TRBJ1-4	CASSLGTIDEKLFF	TGTGCCAGCAGCCTTGGGACAATCGATGAAAAACTGTTTTTT
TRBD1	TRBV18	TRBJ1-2	CASSSGQGWSGYTF	TGTGCCAGCTCATCGGGACAGGGATGGAGTGGCTACACCTTC
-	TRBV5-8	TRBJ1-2	CASSLEAGQSYGYTF	TGTGCCAGCAGCCTTGAGGCCGGACAAAGCTATGGCTACACCTTC
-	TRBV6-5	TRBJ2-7	CASSSHYEQYF	TGTGCCAGCAGTTCCCACTACGAGCAGTACTTC